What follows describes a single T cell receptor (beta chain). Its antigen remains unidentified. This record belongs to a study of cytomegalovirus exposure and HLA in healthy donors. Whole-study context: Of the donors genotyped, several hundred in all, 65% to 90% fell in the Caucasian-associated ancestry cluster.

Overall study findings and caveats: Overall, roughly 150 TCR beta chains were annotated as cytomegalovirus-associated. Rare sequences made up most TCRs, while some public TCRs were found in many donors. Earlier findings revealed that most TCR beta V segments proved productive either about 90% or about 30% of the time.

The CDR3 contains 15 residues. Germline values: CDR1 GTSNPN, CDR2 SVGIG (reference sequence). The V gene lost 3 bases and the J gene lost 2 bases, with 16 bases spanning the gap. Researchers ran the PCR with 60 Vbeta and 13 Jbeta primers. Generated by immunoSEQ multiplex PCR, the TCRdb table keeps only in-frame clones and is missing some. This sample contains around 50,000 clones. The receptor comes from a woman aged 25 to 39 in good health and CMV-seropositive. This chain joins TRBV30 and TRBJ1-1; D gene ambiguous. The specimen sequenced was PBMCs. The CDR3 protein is CAWSLKRGVNTEAFF. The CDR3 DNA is TGTGCCTGGAGCCTAAAGCGGGGAGTCAACACTGAAGCTTTCTTT.